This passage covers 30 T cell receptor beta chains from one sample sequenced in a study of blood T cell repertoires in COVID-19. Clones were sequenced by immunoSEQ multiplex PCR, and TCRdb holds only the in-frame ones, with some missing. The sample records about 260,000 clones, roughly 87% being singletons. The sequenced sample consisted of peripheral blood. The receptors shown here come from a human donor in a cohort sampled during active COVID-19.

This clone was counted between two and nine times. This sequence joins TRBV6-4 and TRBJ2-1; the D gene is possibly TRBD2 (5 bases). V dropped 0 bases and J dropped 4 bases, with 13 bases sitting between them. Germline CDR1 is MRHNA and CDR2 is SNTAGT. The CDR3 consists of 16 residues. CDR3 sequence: CASSDSGPGSYNEQFF. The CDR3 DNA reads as TGTGCCAGCAGTGACTCAGGCCCGGGATCTTACAATGAGCAGTTCTTC.

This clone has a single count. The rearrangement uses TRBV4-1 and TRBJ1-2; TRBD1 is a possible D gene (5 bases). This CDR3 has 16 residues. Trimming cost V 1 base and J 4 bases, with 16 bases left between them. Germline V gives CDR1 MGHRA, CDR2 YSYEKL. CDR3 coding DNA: TGCGCCAGCAGCCAAGGGGAGGCAGGGATAGCCTATGGCTACACCTTC. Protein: CASSQGEAGIAYGYTF.

The CDR3 here is CASSKTDYGYTF. The CDR3 region has the DNA TGTGCCAGCAGTAAGACAGACTATGGCTACACCTTC. V and J are TRBV28 and TRBJ1-2, with D maybe TRBD1 (5 bases). V lost 5 bases to trimming and J lost 3 bases, with 7 bases between them. The CDR3 has 12 amino acids. In germline, CDR1 is MDHEN, CDR2 SYDVKM.

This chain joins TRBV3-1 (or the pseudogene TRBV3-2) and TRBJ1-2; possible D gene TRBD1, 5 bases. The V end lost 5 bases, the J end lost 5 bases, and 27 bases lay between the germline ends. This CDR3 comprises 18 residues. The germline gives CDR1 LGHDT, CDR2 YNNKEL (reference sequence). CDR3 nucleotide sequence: TGTGCCAGCAGCTCATTTCAACCCTGGGCCCCGGGGGGTTATGGCTACACCTTC. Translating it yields CASSSFQPWAPGGYGYTF.

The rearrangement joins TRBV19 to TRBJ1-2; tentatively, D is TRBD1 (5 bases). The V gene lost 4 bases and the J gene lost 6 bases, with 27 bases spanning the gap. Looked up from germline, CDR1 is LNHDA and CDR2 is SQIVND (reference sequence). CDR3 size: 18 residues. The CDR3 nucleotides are TGTGCCAGTAGTACGATCAACCCAGGGCAGAGTCACCGCAATGGCTACACCTTC. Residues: CASSTINPGQSHRNGYTF.

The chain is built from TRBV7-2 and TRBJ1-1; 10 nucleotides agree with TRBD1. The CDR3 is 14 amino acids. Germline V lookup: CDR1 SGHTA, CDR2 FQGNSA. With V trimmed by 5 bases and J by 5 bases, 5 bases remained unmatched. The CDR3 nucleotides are TGTGCCAGCAGCACAGACAGGGGGCGAACTGAAGCTTTCTTT. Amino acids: CASSTDRGRTEAFF.

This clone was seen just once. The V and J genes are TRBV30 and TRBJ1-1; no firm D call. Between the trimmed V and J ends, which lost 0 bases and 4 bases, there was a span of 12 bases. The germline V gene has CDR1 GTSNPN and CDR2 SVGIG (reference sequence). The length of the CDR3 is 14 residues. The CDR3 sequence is CAWSVPAWSTEAFF. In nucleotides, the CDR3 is TGTGCCTGGAGTGTACCTGCTTGGAGCACTGAAGCTTTCTTT.

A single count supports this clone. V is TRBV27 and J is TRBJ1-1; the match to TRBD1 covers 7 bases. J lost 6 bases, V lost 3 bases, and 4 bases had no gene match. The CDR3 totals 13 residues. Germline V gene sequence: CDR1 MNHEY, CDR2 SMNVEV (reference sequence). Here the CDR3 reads CASSFIQGAEAFF. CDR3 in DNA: TGTGCCAGCAGTTTTATCCAGGGGGCTGAAGCTTTCTTT.

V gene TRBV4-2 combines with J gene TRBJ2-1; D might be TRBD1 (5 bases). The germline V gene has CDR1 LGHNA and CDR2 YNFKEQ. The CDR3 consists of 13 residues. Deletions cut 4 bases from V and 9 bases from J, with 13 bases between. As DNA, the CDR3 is TGTGCCAGCAGCCTGTGGCAGGGCGTTGAGCAGTTCTTC. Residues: CASSLWQGVEQFF.

In nucleotides, the CDR3 is TGTGCCAGCAAGAGACAGTTGTTCTACGAGCAGTACTTC. Translation: CASKRQLFYEQYF. The chain joins TRBV6-6 to TRBJ2-7, with D tentatively TRBD1 (5 bases). The V end was cut by 7 bases, the J end by 3 bases, with 13 bases between. In germline, CDR1 is MNHNY, CDR2 SVGAGI (reference sequence). This CDR3 has 13 residues.

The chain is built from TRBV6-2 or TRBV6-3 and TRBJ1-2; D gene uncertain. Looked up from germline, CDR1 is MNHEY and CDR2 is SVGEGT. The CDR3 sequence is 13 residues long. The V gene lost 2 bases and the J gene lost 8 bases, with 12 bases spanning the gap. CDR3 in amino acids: CASSYQAGSGYTF. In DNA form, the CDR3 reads TGTGCCAGCAGTTACCAGGCAGGTTCCGGCTACACCTTC.

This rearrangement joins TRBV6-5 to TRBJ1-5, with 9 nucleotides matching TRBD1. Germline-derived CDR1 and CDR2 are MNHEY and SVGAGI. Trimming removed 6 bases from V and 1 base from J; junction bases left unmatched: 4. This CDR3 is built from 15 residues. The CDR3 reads CASRPQGASNQPQHF. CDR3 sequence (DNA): TGTGCCAGCAGACCACAGGGGGCGAGCAATCAGCCCCAGCATTTT.

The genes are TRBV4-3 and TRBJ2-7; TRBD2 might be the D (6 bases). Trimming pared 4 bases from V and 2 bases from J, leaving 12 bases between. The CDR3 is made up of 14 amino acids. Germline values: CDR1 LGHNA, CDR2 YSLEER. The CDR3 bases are TGCGCCAGCAGCCGAGGACTATCCCCCTACGAGCAGTACTTC. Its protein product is CASSRGLSPYEQYF.

CDR3 nucleotides: TGCGCCAGCAGCCAAGATCTCGGGGGGTGGGGCACAGATACGCAGTATTTT. Translated, it gives CASSQDLGGWGTDTQYF. The chain has TRBV4-3 and TRBJ2-3; TRBD2 matches 7 bases. This CDR3 comprises 17 residues. J lost 1 base, V lost 0 bases, and 7 bases had no gene match. CDR1 and CDR2 (germline): LGHNA, YSLEER.

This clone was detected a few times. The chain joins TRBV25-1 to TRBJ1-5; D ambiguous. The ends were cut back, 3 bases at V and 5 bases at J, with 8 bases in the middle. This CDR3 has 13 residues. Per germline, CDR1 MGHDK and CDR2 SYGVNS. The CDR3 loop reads CASSDGHDQPQHF. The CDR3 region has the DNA TGTGCCAGCAGTGATGGGCATGATCAGCCCCAGCATTTT.

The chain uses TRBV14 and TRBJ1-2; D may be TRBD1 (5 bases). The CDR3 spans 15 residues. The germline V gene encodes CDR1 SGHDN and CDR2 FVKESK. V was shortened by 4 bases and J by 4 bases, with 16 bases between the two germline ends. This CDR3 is CASSPVAGLIYGYTF. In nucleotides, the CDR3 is TGTGCCAGCAGCCCGGTTGCAGGGCTAATCTATGGCTACACCTTC.

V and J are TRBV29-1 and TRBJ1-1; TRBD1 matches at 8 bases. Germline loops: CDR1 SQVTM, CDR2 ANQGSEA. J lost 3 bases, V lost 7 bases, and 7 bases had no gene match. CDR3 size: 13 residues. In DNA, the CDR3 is TGCAGCGCGGAAACAGGGGGTGACACTGAAGCTTTCTTT. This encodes CSAETGGDTEAFF.

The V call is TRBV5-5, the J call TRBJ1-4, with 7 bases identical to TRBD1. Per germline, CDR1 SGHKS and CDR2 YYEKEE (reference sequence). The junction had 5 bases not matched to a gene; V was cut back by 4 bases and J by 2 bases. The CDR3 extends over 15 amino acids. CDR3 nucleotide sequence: TGTGCCAGCAGCCCAAGACAGGGTACTAATGAAAAACTGTTTTTT. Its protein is CASSPRQGTNEKLFF. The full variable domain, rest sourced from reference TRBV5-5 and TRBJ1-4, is DAGVTQSPTHLIKTRGQQVTLRCSPISGHKSVSWYQQVLGQGPQFIFQYYEKEERGRGNFPDRFSARQFPNYSSELNVNALLLGDSALYLCASSPRQGTNEKLFFGSGTQLSVL.

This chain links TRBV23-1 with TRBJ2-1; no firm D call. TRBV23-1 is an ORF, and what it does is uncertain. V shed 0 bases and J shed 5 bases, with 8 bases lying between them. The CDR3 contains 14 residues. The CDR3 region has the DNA TGCGCCAGCAGTCAATCGAAGAGTCACAATGAGCAGTTCTTC. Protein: CASSQSKSHNEQFF.

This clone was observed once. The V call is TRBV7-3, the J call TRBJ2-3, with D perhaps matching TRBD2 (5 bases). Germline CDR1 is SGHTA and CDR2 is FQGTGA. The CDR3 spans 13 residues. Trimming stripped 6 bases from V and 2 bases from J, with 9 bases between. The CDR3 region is CASSLGVTDTQYF. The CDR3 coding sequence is TGTGCCAGCAGTCTCGGGGTCACAGATACGCAGTATTTT.

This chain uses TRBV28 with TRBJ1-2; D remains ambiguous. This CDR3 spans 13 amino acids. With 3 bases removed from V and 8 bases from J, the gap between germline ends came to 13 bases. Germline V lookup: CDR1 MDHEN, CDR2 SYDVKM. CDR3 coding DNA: TGTGCCAGCAGTTTTATGGGAGAAGGGGGCTACACCTTC. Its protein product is CASSFMGEGGYTF.

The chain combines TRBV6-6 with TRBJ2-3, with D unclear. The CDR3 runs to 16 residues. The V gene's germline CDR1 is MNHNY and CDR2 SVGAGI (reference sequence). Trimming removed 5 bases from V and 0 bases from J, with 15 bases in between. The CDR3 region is CASSGFSPASTDTQYF. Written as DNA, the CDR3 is TGTGCCAGCAGTGGTTTTAGCCCCGCTAGCACAGATACGCAGTATTTT.

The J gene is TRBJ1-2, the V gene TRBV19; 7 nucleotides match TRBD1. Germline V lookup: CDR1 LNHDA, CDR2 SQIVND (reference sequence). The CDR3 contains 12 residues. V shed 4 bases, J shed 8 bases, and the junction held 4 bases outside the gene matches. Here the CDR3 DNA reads TGTGCCAGTAGTAGGGACAGAAACGGCTACACCTTC. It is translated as CASSRDRNGYTF.

The CDR3 spells CASSLTRSTDTQYF. The CDR3 bases are TGCGCCAGCAGCCTAACTAGGAGCACAGATACGCAGTATTTT. This chain joins TRBV4-3 and TRBJ2-3, with a tentative D call TRBD2 (5 bases). Trimming cost V 4 bases and J 0 bases, with 8 bases left between them. Germline lookup yields CDR1 LGHNA and CDR2 YSLEER. The CDR3 contains 14 residues.

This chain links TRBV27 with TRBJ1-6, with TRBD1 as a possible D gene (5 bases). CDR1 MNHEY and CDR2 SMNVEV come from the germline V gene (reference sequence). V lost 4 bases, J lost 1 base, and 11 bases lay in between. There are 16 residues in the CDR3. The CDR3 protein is CASSSTQGSYNSPLHF. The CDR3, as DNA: TGTGCCAGCAGTTCAACCCAGGGTTCCTATAATTCACCCCTCCACTTT.

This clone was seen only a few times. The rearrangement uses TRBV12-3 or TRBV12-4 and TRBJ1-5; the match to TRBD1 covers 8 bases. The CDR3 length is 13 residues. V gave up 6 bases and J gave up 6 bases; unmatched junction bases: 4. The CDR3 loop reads CASSPDRGQPQHF. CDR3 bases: TGTGCCAGCAGCCCAGACAGGGGTCAGCCCCAGCATTTT.

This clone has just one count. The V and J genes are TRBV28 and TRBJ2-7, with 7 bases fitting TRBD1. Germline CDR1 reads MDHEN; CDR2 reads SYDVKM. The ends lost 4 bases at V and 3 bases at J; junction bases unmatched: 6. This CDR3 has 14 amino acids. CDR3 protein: CASSSSDRDYEQYF. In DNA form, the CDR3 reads TGTGCCAGCAGTTCAAGCGACAGGGACTACGAGCAGTACTTC.

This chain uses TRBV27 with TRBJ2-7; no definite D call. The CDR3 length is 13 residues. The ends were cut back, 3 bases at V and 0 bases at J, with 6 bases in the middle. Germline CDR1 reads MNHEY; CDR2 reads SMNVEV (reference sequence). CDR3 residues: CASSFTVSYEQYF. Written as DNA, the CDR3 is TGTGCCAGCAGTTTCACGGTCTCCTACGAGCAGTACTTC.

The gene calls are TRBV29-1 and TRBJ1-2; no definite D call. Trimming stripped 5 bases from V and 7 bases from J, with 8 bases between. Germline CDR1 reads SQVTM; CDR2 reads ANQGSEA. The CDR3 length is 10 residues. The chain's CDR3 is CSVNYPGYTF. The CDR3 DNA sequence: TGCAGCGTTAACTACCCTGGCTACACCTTC.

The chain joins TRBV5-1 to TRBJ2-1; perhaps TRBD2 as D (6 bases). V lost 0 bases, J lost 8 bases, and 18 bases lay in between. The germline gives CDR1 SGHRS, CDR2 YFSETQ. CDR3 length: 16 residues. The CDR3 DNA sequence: TGCGCCAGCAGCTTGGACTTACGGGAGACGGGGTATGAGCAGTTCTTC. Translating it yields CASSLDLRETGYEQFF.